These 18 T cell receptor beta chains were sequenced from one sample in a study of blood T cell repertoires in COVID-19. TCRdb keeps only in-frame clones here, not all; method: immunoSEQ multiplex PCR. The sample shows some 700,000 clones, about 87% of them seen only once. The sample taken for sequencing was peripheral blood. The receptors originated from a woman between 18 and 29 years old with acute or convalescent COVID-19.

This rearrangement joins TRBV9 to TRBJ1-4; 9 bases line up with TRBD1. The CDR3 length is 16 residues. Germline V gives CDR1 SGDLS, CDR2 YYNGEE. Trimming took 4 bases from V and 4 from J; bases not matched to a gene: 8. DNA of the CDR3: TGTGCCAGCAGCCCCACGGGACAGGGAGGTAATGAAAAACTGTTTTTT. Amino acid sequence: CASSPTGQGGNEKLFF.

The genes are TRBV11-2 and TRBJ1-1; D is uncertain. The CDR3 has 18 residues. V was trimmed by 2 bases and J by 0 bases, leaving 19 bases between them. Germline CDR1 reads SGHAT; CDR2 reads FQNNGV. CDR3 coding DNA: TGTGCCAGCAGCTTAATGGCAGGACTTCCCCCTATGAACACTGAAGCTTTCTTT. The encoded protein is CASSLMAGLPPMNTEAFF.

This chain's CDR3 is CASSTRTGGGGTGNTIYF. DNA of the CDR3: TGTGCCAGCAGCACACGGACAGGCGGCGGTGGAACTGGAAACACCATATATTTT. The V and J genes are TRBV7-2 and TRBJ1-3, with 7 bases that match TRBD1. Germline V gene sequence: CDR1 SGHTA, CDR2 FQGNSA. The ends lost 5 bases at V and 2 bases at J; junction bases unmatched: 15. The CDR3 has 18 amino acids.

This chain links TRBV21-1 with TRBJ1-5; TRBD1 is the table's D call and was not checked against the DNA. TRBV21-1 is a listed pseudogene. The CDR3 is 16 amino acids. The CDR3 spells CASSPGGTQRDQPQHF. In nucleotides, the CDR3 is TGTGCCAGCAGCCCAGGGGGGACTCAACGAGATCAGCCCCAGCATTTT.

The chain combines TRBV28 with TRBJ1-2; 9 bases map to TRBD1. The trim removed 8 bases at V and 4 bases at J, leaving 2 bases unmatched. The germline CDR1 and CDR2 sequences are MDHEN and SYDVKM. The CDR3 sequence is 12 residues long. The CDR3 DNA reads TGTGCCAGCGACAGGGGGACCTATGGCTACACCTTC. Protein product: CASDRGTYGYTF.

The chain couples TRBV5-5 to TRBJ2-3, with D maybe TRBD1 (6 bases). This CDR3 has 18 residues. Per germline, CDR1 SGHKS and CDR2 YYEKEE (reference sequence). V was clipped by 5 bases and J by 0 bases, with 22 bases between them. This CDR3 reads CASRPGRTGFTSTDTQYF. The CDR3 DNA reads TGTGCCAGCAGGCCTGGGAGAACAGGGTTCACTAGCACAGATACGCAGTATTTT.

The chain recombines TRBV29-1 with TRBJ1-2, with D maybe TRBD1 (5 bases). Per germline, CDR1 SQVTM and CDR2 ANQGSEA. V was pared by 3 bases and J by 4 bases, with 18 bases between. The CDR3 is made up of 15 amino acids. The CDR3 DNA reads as TGCAGCGTTGACCCCGGCGGGGGGGAAGGCTATGGCTACACCTTC. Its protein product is CSVDPGGGEGYGYTF.

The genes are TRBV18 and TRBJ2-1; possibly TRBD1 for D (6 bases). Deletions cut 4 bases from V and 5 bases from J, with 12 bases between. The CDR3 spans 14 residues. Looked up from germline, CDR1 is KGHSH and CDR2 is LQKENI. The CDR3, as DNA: TGTGCCAGCTCACACAGGGCTCAAGACAATGAGCAGTTCTTC. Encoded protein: CASSHRAQDNEQFF.

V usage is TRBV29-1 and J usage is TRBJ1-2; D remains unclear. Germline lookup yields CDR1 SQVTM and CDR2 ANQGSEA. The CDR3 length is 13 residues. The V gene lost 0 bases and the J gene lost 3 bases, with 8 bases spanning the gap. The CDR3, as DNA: TGCAGCGTTGAAGAAACGGGGTACTATGGCTACACCTTC. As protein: CSVEETGYYGYTF.

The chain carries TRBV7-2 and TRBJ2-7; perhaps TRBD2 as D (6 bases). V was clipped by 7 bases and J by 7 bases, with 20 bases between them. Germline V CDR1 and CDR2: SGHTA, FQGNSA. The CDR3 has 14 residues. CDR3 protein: CASMLEAGPREQYF. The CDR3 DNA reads TGTGCCAGCATGCTTGAAGCGGGCCCTCGGGAGCAGTACTTC.

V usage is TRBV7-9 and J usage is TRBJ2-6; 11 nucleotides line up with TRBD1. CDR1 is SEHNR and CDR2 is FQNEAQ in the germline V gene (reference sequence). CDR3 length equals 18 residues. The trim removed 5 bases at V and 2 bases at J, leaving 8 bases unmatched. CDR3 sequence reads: CASSTRDRGSPGANVLTF. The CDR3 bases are TGTGCCAGCAGCACCCGGGACAGGGGGTCCCCTGGGGCCAACGTCCTGACTTTC.

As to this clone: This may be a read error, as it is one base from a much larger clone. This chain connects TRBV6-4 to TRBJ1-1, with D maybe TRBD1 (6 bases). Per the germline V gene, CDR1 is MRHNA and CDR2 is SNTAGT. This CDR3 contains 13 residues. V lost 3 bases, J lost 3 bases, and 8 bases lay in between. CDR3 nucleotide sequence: TGTGCCAGCAGTGAGGGGGCGCACACTGAAGCTTTCTTT. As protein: CASSEGAHTEAFF.

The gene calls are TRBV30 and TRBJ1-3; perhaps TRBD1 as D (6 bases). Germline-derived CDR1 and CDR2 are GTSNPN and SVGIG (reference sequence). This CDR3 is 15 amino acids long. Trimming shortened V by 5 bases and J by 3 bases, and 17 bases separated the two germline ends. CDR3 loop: CAWSQGGGGGNTIYF. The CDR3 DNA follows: TGTGCCTGGTCCCAGGGTGGGGGCGGTGGAAACACCATATATTTT.

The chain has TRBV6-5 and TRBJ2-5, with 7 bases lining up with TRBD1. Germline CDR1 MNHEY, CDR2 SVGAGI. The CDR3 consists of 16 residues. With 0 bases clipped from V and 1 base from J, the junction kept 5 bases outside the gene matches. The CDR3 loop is CASSYSTGPSQETQYF. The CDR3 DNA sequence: TGTGCCAGCAGTTACTCGACAGGGCCCTCCCAAGAGACCCAGTACTTC.

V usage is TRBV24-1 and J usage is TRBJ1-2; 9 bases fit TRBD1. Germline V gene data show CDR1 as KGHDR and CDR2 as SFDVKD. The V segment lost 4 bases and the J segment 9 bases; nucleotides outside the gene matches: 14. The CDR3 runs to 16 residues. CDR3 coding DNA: TGTGCCACCAGTGACGGAGGGACAGGGACTTTTATAAGCTACACCTTC. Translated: CATSDGGTGTFISYTF.

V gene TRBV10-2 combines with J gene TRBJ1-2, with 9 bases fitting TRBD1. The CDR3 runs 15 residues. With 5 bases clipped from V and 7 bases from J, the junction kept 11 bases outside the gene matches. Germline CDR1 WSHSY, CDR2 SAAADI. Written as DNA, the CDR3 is TGCGCCAGCAGTTTCCGAGGACAGGGGTGGGGTGGCTACACCTTC. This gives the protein CASSFRGQGWGGYTF.

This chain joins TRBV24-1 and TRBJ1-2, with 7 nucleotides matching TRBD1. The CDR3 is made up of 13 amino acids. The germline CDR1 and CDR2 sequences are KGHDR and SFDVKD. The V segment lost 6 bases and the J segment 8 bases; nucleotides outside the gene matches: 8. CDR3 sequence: CATSRTGLRGYTF. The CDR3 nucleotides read TGTGCCACCAGTCGGACAGGCTTGAGGGGCTACACCTTC.

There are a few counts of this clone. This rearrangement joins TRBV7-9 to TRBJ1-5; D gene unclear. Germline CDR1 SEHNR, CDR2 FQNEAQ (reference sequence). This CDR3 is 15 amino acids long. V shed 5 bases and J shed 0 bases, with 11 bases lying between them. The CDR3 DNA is TGTGCCAGCAGCCGCACGGGGATTAGCAATCAGCCCCAGCATTTT. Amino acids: CASSRTGISNQPQHF. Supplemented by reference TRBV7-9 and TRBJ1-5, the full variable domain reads DTGVSQNPRHKITKRGQNVTFRCDPISEHNRLYWYRQTLGQGPEFLTYFQNEAQLEKSRLLSDRFSAERPKGSFSTLEIQRTEQGDSAMYLCASSRTGISNQPQHFGDGTRLSIL.